What follows is one T cell receptor (beta chain) and its context. Its target is unknown. The record originates from a study of CD8+ T cells in alopecia areata. About the study: Those treated were given oral tofacitinib at 5 to 10 mg twice daily.

This CDR3 spans 19 amino acids. cDNA reverse transcribed from extracted RNA served as the sequencing template. The protocol was immunoSEQ multiplex PCR, while the TCRdb copy is restricted to in-frame clones and leaves out a portion. The sample contains about 130,000 clones, 50% to 60% of which appear only once. Researchers took lesional scalp punch biopsies and peripheral blood from people who were alopecia areata patients. Study-wide points: Against the mouse data, patients shared TCRs less clearly, possibly for HLA reasons.

This sequence originates from a human donor with alopecia areata. This specimen consisted of CD4+ T cells sorted from blood, obtained at week 0. The V call is TRBV12-2, the J call TRBJ2-3; whether TRBD2, the table's D call, matches the DNA was not checked. TRBV12-2 is a pseudogene. The CDR3 nucleotides read TGTGCAAGTCGCCCCGGGACTAGCGGGGGCCGGTCGAGCACAGATACGCAGTATTTT. Translating it yields CASRPGTSGGRSSTDTQYF.